Sequencing of this T cell receptor (beta chain) was carried out in a study of HIV-infected children after antiretroviral therapy interruption. Looking at the study overall: Most participating children were previously exposed to EBV and CMV.

Unique molecular identifiers were included in an RNA-based 3' RACE TCR library. TCRdb re-called the 3' RACE reads through MiXCR, storing one row per CDR3 protein. The data show 40,000 or so distinct CDR3 sequences, with around 7% seen just once and just under 1% held by the top ten. CDR1 and CDR2 (germline): SGHVS, FNYEAQ. V was trimmed by 5 bases and J by 1 base, leaving 7 bases between them. This CDR3 has 13 amino acids. This clonotype showed up many times. The treatment is: PENTA 11 planned treatment interruption arm or continuous ART arm. Naive CD4+ CD45RA+ CD45RO- T cells were sorted from thawed PBMCs.

Specimen: CD45RA+ CD4+ T cells from PBMCs, pooled from several time points, collected from a donor given antiretroviral therapy, either interrupted or continuous. Documented subset: naive CD4+ CD45RA+ CD45RO- T cells. This clonotype was obtained from a pool of human donors with HIV. This chain links TRBV7-6 with TRBJ2-3; unclear D gene. The DNA for the CDR3 is TGTGCCAGCAGCCGGACCCGCACAGATACGCAGTATTTT. Residues: CASSRTRTDTQYF. The variable domain in full, with the rest retrieved from reference TRBV7-6 and TRBJ2-3, is GAGVSQSPRYKVTKRGQDVALRCDPISGHVSLYWYRQALGQGPEFLTYFNYEAQQDKSGLPNDRFSAERPEGSISTLTIQRTEQRDSAMYRCASSRTRTDTQYFGPGTRLTVL.